The entry below describes one TCR beta chain. Its binding antigen is unknown. The input lacks base qualities; no much larger clone sits a single base away. TCRbeta CDR3 regions were amplified from genomic DNA by means of the immunoSEQ Assay, a bias-controlled multiplex PCR. The study's processing was this. Within the assay, amplification of reference gene primers was used to estimate how many nucleated cells each sample contained. To quantify the absolute abundance of each unique TCRbeta CDR3 rearrangement, sequence reads were collapsed and filtered. For each sample, productive Simpson clonality was calculated as the square root of Simpson's diversity index across productive rearrangements. The immuneACCESS repertoire file appears here via TCRdb, limited to in-frame rearrangements. These files lack a portion of the clones; in checked studies, under half of the deficit traces to unresolved V genes, and the cause of the others is not known. D and trimming were read from the DNA, whereas the V and J calls and clone size are those reported in that table. Counted in this sample were roughly 300,000 clones; about 90% of them appeared once. The ten largest make up under 1.3% of the sample.

The sample comes from a study of blood T cell repertoires in COVID-19 (TCRdb year 2020). For context, the study as a whole: The collaborator samples originated in the United States, Italy and Spain and spanned the acute and convalescent phases of COVID-19. The material from the prospective study consisted of cDNA or gDNA derived from T cells, B-cell-depleted T cells, or PBMCs. Deeply sampled blood TCRbeta repertoires from subjects exposed to, actively infected with, or recovered from COVID-19 were included in the dataset. The repertoires were made available in a free public database intended to serve as a resource for research on the immune response to SARS-CoV-2. Samples were obtained from the ongoing ImmuneRACE study (first 160 participants) and from approximately 1,200 subjects provided by 6 global collaborators. A de-identified subject ID, COVID-19 status, age in years and sex were almost always included in the sample metadata. Where available, HLA class I and class II types were obtained from metadata supplied by the sample provider rather than from assay-based typing. General findings and caveats noted by the study authors: Clinical and demographic metadata were provided uncurated, with the amount varying by source and participant.

The germline V gene (reference sequence) sets CDR1 to LNHNV and CDR2 to YYDKDF. Including the terminal cysteine and phenylalanine, the CDR3 comprises 15 residues. The only DNA kept is the CDR3, 45 bases in frame from the first base. The germline ends are 10 bases apart after V is trimmed by 0 bases and J by 4 bases. In the prospective study, participants were roughly 18 to 100 years old, resided in 20 to 30 geographic areas of the United States, and were enrolled through a virtual design. In the prospective study, cohorts were assigned on the basis of participant-reported clinical history obtained from a screening survey and a study questionnaire. ImmuneRACE Cohort 3 recovered participants were defined by two consecutive negative NP/OP PCR tests, healthcare professional clearance, or symptom resolution. Each participant in the prospective study had whole blood, serum and a nasopharyngeal or oropharyngeal swab collected by mobile phlebotomists. Additional blood draws and questionnaires over a 2-month period could optionally be provided by prospective study participants. Before DNA extraction, blood samples from the prospective study were shipped at room temperature or frozen.

What was sequenced was PBMCs or T cells enriched from blood (not recorded which). This receptor was identified in a woman aged 25-40 years who had recovered from COVID-19. The V and J genes are TRBV15 and TRBJ2-1; TRBD2 is possibly the D segment (5 matching bases). The CDR3 protein sequence reads: CATSRDRRLYNEQFF. The sequence in DNA is TGTGCCACCAGCAGAGACAGGCGACTATACAATGAGCAGTTCTTC. The reference TRBV15 and TRBJ2-1 proteins fill in what lies around the CDR3, so the full variable domain reads DAMVIQNPRYQVTQFGKPVTLSCSQTLNHNVMYWYQQKSSQAPKLLFHYYDKDFNNEADTPDNFQSRRPNTSFCFLDIRSPGLGDTAMYLCATSRDRRLYNEQFFGPGTRLTVL.